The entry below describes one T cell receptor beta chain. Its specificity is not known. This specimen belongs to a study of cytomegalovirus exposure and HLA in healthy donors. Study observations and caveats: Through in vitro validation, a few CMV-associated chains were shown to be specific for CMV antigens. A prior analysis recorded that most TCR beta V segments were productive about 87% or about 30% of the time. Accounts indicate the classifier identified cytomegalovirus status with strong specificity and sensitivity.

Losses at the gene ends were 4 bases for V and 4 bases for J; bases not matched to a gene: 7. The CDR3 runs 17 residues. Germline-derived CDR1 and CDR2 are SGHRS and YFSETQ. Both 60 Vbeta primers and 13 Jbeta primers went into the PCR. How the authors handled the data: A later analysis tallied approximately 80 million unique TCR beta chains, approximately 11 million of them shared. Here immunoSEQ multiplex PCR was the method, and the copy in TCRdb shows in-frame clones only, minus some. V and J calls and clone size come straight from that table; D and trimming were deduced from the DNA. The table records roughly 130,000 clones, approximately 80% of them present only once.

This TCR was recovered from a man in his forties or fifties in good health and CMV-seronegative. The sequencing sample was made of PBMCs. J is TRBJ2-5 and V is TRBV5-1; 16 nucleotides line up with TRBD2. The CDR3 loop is CASSTGLAGGPSETQYF. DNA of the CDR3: TGCGCCAGCAGCACGGGACTAGCGGGAGGGCCATCAGAGACCCAGTACTTC.